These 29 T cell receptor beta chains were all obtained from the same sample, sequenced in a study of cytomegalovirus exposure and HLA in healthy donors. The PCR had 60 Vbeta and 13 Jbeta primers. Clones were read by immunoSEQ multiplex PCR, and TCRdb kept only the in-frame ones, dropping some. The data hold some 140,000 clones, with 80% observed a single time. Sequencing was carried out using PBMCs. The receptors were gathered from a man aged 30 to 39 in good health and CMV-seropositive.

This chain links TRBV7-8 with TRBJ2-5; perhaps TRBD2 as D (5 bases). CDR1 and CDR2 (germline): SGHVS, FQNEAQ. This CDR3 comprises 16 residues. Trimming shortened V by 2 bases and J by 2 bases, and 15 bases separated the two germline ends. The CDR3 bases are TGTGCCAGCAGCTTACGAGGTGGAGGACTGCAAGAGACCCAGTACTTC. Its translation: CASSLRGGGLQETQYF.

The CDR3 loop reads CASSLDRGEQYF. The CDR3 bases are TGCGCCAGCAGCTTGGATCGGGGAGAGCAGTACTTC. The V call is TRBV5-1, the J call TRBJ2-7, with D maybe TRBD2 (5 bases). The germline V gene encodes CDR1 SGHRS and CDR2 YFSETQ. The CDR3 length is 12 residues. V lost 0 bases and J 7 bases, leaving 8 bases between the germline ends. Complete variable domain (other parts from reference TRBV5-1 and TRBJ2-7): KAGVTQTPRYLIKTRGQQVTLSCSPISGHRSVSWYQQTPGQGLQFLFEYFSETQRNKGNFPGRFSGRQFSNSRSEMNVSTLELGDSALYLCASSLDRGEQYFGPGTRLTVT.

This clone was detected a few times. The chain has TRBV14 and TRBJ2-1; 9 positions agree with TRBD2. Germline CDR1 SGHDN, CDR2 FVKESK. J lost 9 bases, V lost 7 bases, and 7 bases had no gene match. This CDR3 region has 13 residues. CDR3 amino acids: CASTPYSGSEQFF. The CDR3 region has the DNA TGTGCCAGCACCCCATATAGCGGGAGTGAGCAGTTCTTC.

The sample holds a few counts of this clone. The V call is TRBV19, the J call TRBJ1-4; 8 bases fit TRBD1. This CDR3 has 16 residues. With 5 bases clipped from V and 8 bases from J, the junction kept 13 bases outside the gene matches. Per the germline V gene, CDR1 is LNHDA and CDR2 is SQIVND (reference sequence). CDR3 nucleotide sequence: TGTGCCAGTAGTCCAACGACCGGGACAGGAAGCGAAAAACTGTTTTTT. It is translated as CASSPTTGTGSEKLFF.

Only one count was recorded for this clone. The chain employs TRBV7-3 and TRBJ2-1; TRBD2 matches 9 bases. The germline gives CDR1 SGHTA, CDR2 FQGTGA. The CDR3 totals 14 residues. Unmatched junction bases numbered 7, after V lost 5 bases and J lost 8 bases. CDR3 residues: CASSLAGPGDEQFF. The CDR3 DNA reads TGTGCCAGCAGCCTAGCGGGGCCGGGCGATGAGCAGTTCTTC.

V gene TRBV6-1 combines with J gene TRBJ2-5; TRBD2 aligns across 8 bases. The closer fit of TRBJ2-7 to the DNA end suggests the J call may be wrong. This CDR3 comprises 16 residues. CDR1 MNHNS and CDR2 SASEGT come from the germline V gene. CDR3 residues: CASSEASERESYEQYF. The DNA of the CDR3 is TGTGCCAGCAGTGAAGCCTCGGAGCGGGAGAGCTACGAGCAGTACTTC.

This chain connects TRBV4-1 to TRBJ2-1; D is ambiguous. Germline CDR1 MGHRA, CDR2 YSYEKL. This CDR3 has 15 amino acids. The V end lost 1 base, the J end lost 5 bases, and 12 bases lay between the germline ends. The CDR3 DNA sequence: TGCGCCAGCAGCCAAGGTGGCTTCCGGGACAATGAGCAGTTCTTC. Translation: CASSQGGFRDNEQFF.

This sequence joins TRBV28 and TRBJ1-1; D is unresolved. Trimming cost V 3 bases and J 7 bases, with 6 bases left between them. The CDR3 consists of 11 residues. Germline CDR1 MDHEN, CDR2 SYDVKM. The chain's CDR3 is CASSLAREAFF. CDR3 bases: TGTGCCAGCAGTTTGGCCCGTGAAGCTTTCTTT.

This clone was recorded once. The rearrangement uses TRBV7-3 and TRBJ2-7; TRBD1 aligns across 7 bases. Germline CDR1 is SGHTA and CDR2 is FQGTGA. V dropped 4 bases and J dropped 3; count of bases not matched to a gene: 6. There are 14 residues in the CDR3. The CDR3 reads CASSSPGQYYEQYF. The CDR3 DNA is TGTGCCAGCAGCTCACCGGGACAGTACTACGAGCAGTACTTC.

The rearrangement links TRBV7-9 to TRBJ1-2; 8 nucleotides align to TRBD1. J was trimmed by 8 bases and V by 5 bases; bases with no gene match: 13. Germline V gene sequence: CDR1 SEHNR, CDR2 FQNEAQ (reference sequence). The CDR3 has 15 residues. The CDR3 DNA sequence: TGTGCCAGCAGCCCGCCCCGGGACAGGAGGCGAGGCTACACCTTC. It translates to CASSPPRDRRRGYTF.

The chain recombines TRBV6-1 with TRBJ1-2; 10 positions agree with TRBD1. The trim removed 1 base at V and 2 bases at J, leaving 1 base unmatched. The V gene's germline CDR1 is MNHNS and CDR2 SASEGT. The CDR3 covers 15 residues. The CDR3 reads CASSEVGQGNYGYTF. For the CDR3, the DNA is TGTGCCAGCAGTGAAGTGGGACAGGGGAACTATGGCTACACCTTC.

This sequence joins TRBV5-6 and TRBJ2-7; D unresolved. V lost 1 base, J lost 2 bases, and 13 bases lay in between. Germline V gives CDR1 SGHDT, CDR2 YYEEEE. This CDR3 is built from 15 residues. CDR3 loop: CASSLQAAATYEQYF. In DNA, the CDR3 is TGTGCCAGCAGCTTGCAGGCAGCAGCAACCTACGAGCAGTACTTC.

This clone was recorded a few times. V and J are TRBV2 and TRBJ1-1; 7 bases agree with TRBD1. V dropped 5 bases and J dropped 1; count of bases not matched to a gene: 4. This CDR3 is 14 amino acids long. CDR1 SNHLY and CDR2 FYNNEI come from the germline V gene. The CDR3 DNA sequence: TGTGCCAGCAGTTACCGGGACAGGAACACTGAAGCTTTCTTT. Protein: CASSYRDRNTEAFF.

The CDR3 DNA is TGCGCCAGCACCCGAGCGATAAGCTCCTACAATGAGCAGTTCTTC. It yields the protein CASTRAISSYNEQFF. The chain joins TRBV5-1 to TRBJ2-1; the D is unclear. This CDR3 spans 15 amino acids. V was shortened by 6 bases and J by 0 bases, with 13 bases between the two germline ends. Germline assignment: CDR1 SGHRS and CDR2 YFSETQ.

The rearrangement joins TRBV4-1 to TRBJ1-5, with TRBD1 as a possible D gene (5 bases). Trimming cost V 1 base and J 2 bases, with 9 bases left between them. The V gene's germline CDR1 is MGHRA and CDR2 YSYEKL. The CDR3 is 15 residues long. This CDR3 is CASSQVPRGNQPQHF. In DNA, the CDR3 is TGCGCCAGCAGCCAAGTCCCCAGGGGCAATCAGCCCCAGCATTTT.

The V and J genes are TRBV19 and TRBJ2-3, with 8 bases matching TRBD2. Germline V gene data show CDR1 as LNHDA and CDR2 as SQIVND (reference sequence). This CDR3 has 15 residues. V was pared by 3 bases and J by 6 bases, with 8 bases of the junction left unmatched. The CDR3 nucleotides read TGTGCCAGTAGTATGTTCAGCGGGAGTGGCGATACGCAGTATTTT. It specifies CASSMFSGSGDTQYF.

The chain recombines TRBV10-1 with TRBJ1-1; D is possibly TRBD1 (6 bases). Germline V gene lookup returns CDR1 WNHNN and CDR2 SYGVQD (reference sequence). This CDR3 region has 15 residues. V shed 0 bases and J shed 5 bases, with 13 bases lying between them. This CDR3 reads CASSESLQGKTEAFF. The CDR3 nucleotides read TGCGCCAGCAGTGAGTCCTTGCAGGGGAAGACTGAAGCTTTCTTT.

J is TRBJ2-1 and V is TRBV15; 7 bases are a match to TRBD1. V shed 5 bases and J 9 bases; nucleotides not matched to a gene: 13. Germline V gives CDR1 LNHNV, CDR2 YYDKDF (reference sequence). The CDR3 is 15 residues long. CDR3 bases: TGTGCCACCAGCTCGAGCCAAGGGACAGAAGTTGAGCAGTTCTTC. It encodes CATSSSQGTEVEQFF.

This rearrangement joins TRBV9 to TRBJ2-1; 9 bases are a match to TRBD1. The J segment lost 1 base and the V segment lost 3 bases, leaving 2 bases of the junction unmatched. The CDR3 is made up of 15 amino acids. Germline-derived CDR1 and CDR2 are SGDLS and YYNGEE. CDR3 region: CASSGTGASYNEQFF. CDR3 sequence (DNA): TGTGCCAGCAGCGGGACAGGGGCTTCCTACAATGAGCAGTTCTTC.

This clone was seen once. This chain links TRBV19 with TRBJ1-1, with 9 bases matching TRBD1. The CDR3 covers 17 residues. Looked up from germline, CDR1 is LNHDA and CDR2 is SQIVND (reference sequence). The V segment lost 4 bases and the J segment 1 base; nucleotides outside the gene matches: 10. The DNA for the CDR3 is TGTGCCAGTAGTACCCGACTAGACAGGGGGGGGAACACTGAAGCTTTCTTT. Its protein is CASSTRLDRGGNTEAFF.

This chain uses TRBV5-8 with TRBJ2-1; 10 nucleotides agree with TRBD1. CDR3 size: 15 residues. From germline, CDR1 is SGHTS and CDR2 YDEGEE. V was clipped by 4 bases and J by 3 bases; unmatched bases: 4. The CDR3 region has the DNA TGTGCCAGCAGCCGGGGGACAGGGGTCTACAATGAGCAGTTCTTC. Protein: CASSRGTGVYNEQFF.

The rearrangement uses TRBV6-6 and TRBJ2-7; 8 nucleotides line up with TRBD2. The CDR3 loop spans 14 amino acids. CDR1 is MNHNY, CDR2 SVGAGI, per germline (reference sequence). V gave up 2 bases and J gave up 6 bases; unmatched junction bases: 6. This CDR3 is CASSYGTRVLEQYF. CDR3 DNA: TGTGCCAGCAGTTACGGGACTAGGGTTCTCGAGCAGTACTTC.

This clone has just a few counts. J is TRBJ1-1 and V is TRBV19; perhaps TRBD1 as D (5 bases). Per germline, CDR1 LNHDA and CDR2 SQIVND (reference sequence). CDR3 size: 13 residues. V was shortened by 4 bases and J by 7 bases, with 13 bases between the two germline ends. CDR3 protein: CASSTHRQGEAFF. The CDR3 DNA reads TGTGCCAGTAGTACCCACCGTCAGGGTGAAGCTTTCTTT. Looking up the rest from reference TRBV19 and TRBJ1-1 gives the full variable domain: DGGITQSPKYLFRKEGQNVTLSCEQNLNHDAMYWYRQDPGQGLRLIYYSQIVNDFQKGDIAEGYSVSREKKESFPLTVTSAQKNPTAFYLCASSTHRQGEAFFGQGTRLTVV.

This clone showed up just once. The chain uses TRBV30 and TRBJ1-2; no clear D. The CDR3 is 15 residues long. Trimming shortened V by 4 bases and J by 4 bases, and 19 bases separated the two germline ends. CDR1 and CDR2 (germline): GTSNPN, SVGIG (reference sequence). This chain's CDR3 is CAWKLRRPIGYGYTF. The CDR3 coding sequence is TGTGCCTGGAAGCTACGGAGACCGATAGGCTATGGCTACACCTTC.

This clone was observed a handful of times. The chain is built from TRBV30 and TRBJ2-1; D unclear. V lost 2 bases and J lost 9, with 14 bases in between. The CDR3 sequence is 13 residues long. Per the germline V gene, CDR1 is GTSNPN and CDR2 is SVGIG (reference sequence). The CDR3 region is CAWSSGYAGEQFF. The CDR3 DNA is TGTGCCTGGAGTAGTGGGTATGCAGGTGAGCAGTTCTTC.

This chain's CDR3 is CARSAGLAGEILDEQFF. In nucleotides, the CDR3 is TGTGCCAGAAGCGCGGGACTAGCGGGAGAGATATTAGATGAGCAGTTCTTC. The rearrangement links TRBV5-3 to TRBJ2-1; 14 bases match TRBD2. TRBV5-3 is reported as an ORF; its role is uncertain. Trimming removed 4 bases from V and 8 bases from J; junction bases left unmatched: 11. The CDR3 sequence is 17 residues long.

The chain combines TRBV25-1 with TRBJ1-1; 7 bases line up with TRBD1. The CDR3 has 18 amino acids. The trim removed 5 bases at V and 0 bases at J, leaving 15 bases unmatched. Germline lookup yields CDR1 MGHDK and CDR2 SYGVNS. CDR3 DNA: TGTGCCAGCAGTATCACGCCGGGACAGACAGGGATGAACACTGAAGCTTTCTTT. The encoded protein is CASSITPGQTGMNTEAFF.

The CDR3 spells CASSFRSTGGNEKLFF. The CDR3 coding sequence is TGCGCCAGCAGCTTTAGGTCGACAGGAGGTAATGAAAAACTGTTTTTT. This chain joins TRBV5-1 and TRBJ1-4; possible D gene TRBD1, 6 bases. The germline gives CDR1 SGHRS, CDR2 YFSETQ. CDR3 length: 16 residues. Trimming left V 2 bases short and J 4 bases short, with 15 bases between.

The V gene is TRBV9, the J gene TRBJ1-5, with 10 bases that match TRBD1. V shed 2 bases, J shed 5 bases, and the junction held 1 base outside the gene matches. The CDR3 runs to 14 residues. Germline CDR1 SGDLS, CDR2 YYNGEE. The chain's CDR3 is CASSVGTGDQPQHF. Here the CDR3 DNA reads TGTGCCAGCAGCGTTGGGACAGGGGATCAGCCCCAGCATTTT. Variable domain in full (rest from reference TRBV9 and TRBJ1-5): DSGVTQTPKHLITATGQRVTLRCSPRSGDLSVYWYQQSLDQGLQFLIQYYNGEERAKGNILERFSAQQFPDLHSELNLSSLELGDSALYFCASSVGTGDQPQHFGDGTRLSIL.